Below are 21 T cell receptor beta chains sequenced from a single sample in a study of T cell responses to AZD1222 COVID-19 vaccine listed by TCRdb under 2021. Libraries were built with the immunoSEQ multiplex PCR assay. TCRdb mirrors the immuneACCESS table, restricted to in-frame sequences. Some clones are absent from its copies; in checked studies, under half trace to an unresolved V gene, and the reason for the others is unknown. This sample comprises more than 95,000 clones, more than 70% of them detected only once. Less than 9.5% of the sample belongs to the ten largest clones. The meaning of the sample's time point label: baseline before first vaccination. The source material was peripheral blood, sampled on day 0 of AZD1222 vaccination. All receptors derive from an adult in good health.

V gene TRBV2 combines with J gene TRBJ2-1; 7 bases are shared with TRBD1. CDR3 length: 16 amino acids. Germline V lookup: CDR1 SNHLY, CDR2 FYNNEI. V was pared by 5 bases and J by 0 bases, with 7 bases of the junction left unmatched. CDR3 coding DNA: TGTGCCAGCAGTCAGGACAGGTCGGCCTCCTACAATGAGCAGTTCTTC. This encodes CASSQDRSASYNEQFF.

The rearrangement links TRBV2 to TRBJ1-5, with D hard to call. The CDR3 spans 13 residues. The V end lost 8 bases, the J end lost 1 base, and 9 bases lay between the germline ends. CDR1 and CDR2 (germline): SNHLY, FYNNEI. The CDR3 nucleotides read TGTGCCAGCGGAACTTGGAGCAATCAGCCCCAGCATTTT. Translation: CASGTWSNQPQHF.

J is TRBJ1-2 and V is TRBV6-1; maybe TRBD1 (5 bases). The CDR3 totals 15 residues. V lost 2 bases, J lost 6 bases, and 16 bases lay in between. CDR1 is MNHNS and CDR2 is SASEGT in the germline V gene. The CDR3, as DNA: TGTGCCAGCAGTGAAACAACAGGAGGGGTAGATGGCTACACCTTC. Its protein is CASSETTGGVDGYTF.

This clone occurred once. The chain uses TRBV10-2 and TRBJ1-1; 12 positions match TRBD1. CDR1 and CDR2 from the germline V gene are WSHSY and SAAADI. J was trimmed by 4 bases and V by 7 bases; bases with no gene match: 4. The CDR3 loop spans 14 amino acids. For the CDR3, the DNA is TGCGCCAGCACCGGGACAGGGGGCGGCACTGAAGCTTTCTTT. It yields the protein CASTGTGGGTEAFF.

The CDR3 DNA reads TGTGCCACCGCTATGGGTTCCTCCTACAATGAGCAGTTCTTC. Amino acid sequence: CATAMGSSYNEQFF. The rearrangement links TRBV24-1 to TRBJ2-1, with unresolved D. Trimming pared 9 bases from V and 0 bases from J, leaving 11 bases between. This CDR3 contains 14 residues. Per the germline V gene, CDR1 is KGHDR and CDR2 is SFDVKD.

The rearrangement uses TRBV9 and TRBJ2-1, with D unclear. The germline V gene has CDR1 SGDLS and CDR2 YYNGEE. The CDR3 runs 12 residues. V lost 0 bases to trimming and J lost 9 bases, with 7 bases between them. The CDR3 sequence: CASSVGVGEQFF. The CDR3 DNA sequence: TGTGCCAGCAGCGTAGGAGTGGGTGAGCAGTTCTTC.

The chain is built from TRBV3-1 (or the pseudogene TRBV3-2) and TRBJ2-2, with D uncertain. Germline loops: CDR1 LGHDT, CDR2 YNNKEL (reference sequence). V lost 3 bases, J lost 0 bases, and 11 bases lay in between. This CDR3 has 16 amino acids. DNA of the CDR3: TGTGCCAGCAGCCACAACGCGGTAACGAACACCGGGGAGCTGTTTTTT. This codes for CASSHNAVTNTGELFF.

This chain connects TRBV6-1 to TRBJ1-5; no firm D call. The CDR3 runs to 16 residues. Germline values: CDR1 MNHNS, CDR2 SASEGT. V was clipped by 2 bases and J by 1 base, with 12 bases between them. CDR3 in DNA: TGTGCCAGCAGTGAACTAGTCAGCCAAAGCAATCAGCCCCAGCATTTT. It is translated as CASSELVSQSNQPQHF.

The chain links TRBV5-1 to TRBJ2-2; the match to TRBD2 covers 11 bases. Germline V gene sequence: CDR1 SGHRS, CDR2 YFSETQ. V lost 4 bases, J lost 0 bases, and 2 bases stayed unmatched. The length of the CDR3 is 16 residues. CDR3 nucleotide sequence: TGCGCCAGCAGCCCGGGACTAGCGGCGAACACCGGGGAGCTGTTTTTT. The encoded protein is CASSPGLAANTGELFF.

The chain joins TRBV9 to TRBJ2-1; 7 bases map to TRBD2. The CDR3 is 13 amino acids. The V gene's germline CDR1 is SGDLS and CDR2 YYNGEE. After removal of 3 bases from V and 3 bases from J, the junction contained 0 bases not matched to a gene. The CDR3 reads CASSGDYYNEQFF. The CDR3 coding sequence is TGTGCCAGCAGCGGGGACTACTACAATGAGCAGTTCTTC.

This clone was recorded only once. The chain couples TRBV30 to TRBJ2-1; D perhaps matches TRBD2 (5 bases). Germline assignment: CDR1 GTSNPN and CDR2 SVGIG (reference sequence). CDR3 length: 14 residues. V was trimmed by 3 bases and J by 12 bases, leaving 21 bases between them. CDR3 residues: CAWSAGLVTMRQFF. For the CDR3, the DNA is TGTGCCTGGAGCGCCGGACTCGTTACAATGAGGCAGTTCTTC.

J is TRBJ2-3 and V is TRBV7-3, with a possible D match to TRBD2 (5 bases). This CDR3 is built from 15 residues. V was cut by 5 bases and J by 5 bases, with 17 bases left in between. Germline V CDR1 and CDR2: SGHTA, FQGTGA. The CDR3 sequence: CASSTALTRGDTQYF. The CDR3 DNA sequence: TGTGCCAGCAGCACAGCGCTAACCCGGGGAGATACGCAGTATTTT.

V and J are TRBV3-1 (or the pseudogene TRBV3-2) and TRBJ2-3; 12 bases align to TRBD2. The CDR3 extends over 17 amino acids. V dropped 1 base and J dropped 4; count of bases not matched to a gene: 6. The germline V gene has CDR1 LGHDT and CDR2 YNNKEL (reference sequence). The chain's CDR3 is CASSQVSSGRGADTQYF. The CDR3 coding sequence is TGTGCCAGCAGCCAAGTGTCTAGCGGGAGGGGGGCAGATACGCAGTATTTT.

The chain recombines TRBV6-6 with TRBJ2-3; 11 bases align to TRBD2. The CDR3 spans 17 residues. After removal of 5 bases from V and 2 bases from J, the junction contained 9 bases not matched to a gene. The germline V gene encodes CDR1 MNHNY and CDR2 SVGAGI (reference sequence). The CDR3 protein is CASSPLAGVLITDTQYF. Here the CDR3 DNA reads TGTGCCAGCAGTCCACTAGCGGGAGTCCTTATCACAGATACGCAGTATTTT.

This chain joins TRBV4-3 and TRBJ1-2; 7 bases fit TRBD1. The CDR3 runs 16 residues. The germline V gene encodes CDR1 LGHNA and CDR2 YSLEER. The V gene end was trimmed by 0 bases and the J gene end by 4 bases; junction bases not matched to a gene: 8. This chain's CDR3 is CASSQDHDREAYGYTF. The DNA of the CDR3 is TGCGCCAGCAGCCAAGATCATGACAGGGAGGCCTATGGCTACACCTTC.

The chain links TRBV19 to TRBJ2-7, with 8 positions matching TRBD2. Germline CDR1 is LNHDA and CDR2 is SQIVND (reference sequence). CDR3 length: 14 amino acids. V lost 5 bases and J lost 3; bases outside the gene matches: 6. The DNA of the CDR3 is TGTGCCAGTAGTTTTACGGCGGGAGGCTACGAGCAGTACTTC. Encoded protein: CASSFTAGGYEQYF.

The chain recombines TRBV18 with TRBJ1-2, with D possibly matching TRBD1 (5 bases). Trimming took off 2 bases at V and 8 bases at J, with 15 bases between the two ends. The CDR3 has 14 residues. Germline assignment: CDR1 KGHSH and CDR2 LQKENI. This chain's CDR3 is CASSPAGLRDGYTF. CDR3 bases: TGTGCCAGCTCACCAGCGGGGTTGAGGGACGGCTACACCTTC.

This chain links TRBV10-3 with TRBJ2-7; D possibly matches TRBD1 or TRBD2 (5 bases each). The CDR3 has 13 amino acids. V lost 6 bases and J 3 bases, leaving 12 bases between the germline ends. CDR1 is ENHRY and CDR2 is SYGVKD in the germline V gene. CDR3 sequence: CAISPGTNYEQYF. CDR3 coding DNA: TGTGCCATCAGCCCCGGGACCAACTACGAGCAGTACTTC.

The rearrangement joins TRBV28 to TRBJ1-5; D gene unclear. This CDR3 comprises 14 residues. V was trimmed by 7 bases and J by 7 bases, leaving 17 bases between them. Germline CDR1 is MDHEN and CDR2 is SYDVKM. CDR3 nucleotides: TGTGCCAGCACCCGGACGAAGCCCCAACAGCCCCAGCATTTT. Its protein product is CASTRTKPQQPQHF.

This clone was seen a single time. The J gene is TRBJ1-5, the V gene TRBV6-2 or TRBV6-3; no firm D call. This CDR3 spans 14 amino acids. The V end lost 0 bases, the J end lost 5 bases, and 8 bases lay between the germline ends. The V gene's germline CDR1 is MNHEY and CDR2 SVGEGT. Here the CDR3 reads CASSYSDGYQPQHF. The CDR3 DNA sequence: TGTGCCAGCAGTTACTCGGACGGATATCAGCCCCAGCATTTT.

This clone has only one observation. This sequence joins TRBV28 and TRBJ2-1, with 8 bases that match TRBD2. CDR1 MDHEN and CDR2 SYDVKM come from the germline V gene. Losses at the gene ends were 5 bases for V and 3 bases for J; bases not matched to a gene: 6. The CDR3 length is 15 residues. The CDR3 protein is CASSNREGRYNEQFF. In DNA form, the CDR3 reads TGTGCCAGCAGTAACCGGGAGGGCCGCTACAATGAGCAGTTCTTC.